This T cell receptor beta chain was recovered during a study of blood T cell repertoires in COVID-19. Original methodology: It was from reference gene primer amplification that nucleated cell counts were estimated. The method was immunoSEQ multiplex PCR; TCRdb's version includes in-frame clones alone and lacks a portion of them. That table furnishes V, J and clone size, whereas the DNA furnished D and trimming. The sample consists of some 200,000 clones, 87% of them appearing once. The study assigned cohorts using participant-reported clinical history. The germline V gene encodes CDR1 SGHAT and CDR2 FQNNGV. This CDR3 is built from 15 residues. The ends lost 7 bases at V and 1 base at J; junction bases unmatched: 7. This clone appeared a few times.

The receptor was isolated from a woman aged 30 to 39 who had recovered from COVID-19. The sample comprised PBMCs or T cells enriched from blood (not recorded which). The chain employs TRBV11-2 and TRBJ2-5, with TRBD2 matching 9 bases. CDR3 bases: TGTGCCAGCACCCCAAGCGGGAGGTCCCAAGAGACCCAGTACTTC. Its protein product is CASTPSGRSQETQYF.